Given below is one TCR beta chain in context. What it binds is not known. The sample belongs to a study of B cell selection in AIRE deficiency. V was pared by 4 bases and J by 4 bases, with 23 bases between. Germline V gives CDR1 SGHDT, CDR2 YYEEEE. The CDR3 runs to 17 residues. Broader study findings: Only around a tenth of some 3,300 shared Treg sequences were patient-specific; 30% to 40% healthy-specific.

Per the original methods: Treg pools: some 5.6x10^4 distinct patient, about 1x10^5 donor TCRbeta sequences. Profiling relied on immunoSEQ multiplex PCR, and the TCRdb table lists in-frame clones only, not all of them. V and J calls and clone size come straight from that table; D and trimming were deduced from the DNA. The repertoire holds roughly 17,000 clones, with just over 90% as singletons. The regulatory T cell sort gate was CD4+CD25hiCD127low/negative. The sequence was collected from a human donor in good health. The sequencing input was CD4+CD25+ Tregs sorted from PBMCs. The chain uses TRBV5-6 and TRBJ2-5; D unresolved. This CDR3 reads CASSRKIGLRLGETQYF. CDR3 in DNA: TGTGCCAGCAGCCGGAAAATCGGCCTCAGGTTGGGAGAGACCCAGTACTTC.